The T cell receptor (beta chain) described here comes from a study of blood T cell repertoires in COVID-19. Across the whole study: The cDNA or gDNA used as material had been derived from T cells, B-cell-depleted T cells, or PBMCs.

Germline V lookup: CDR1 KGHSH, CDR2 LQKENI. J lost 5 bases, V lost 6 bases, and 8 bases had no gene match. CDR3 length: 16 residues. The method was immunoSEQ multiplex PCR; TCRdb's version includes in-frame clones alone and lacks a portion of them. This table has some 170,000 clones, around 85% appearing once. Participants, about 18 to 89 years old, spanned under 30 US areas. Participant-reported clinical history was the basis for cohort assignment. V is TRBV18 and J is TRBJ2-1; 12 bases map to TRBD2. The sample comprised PBMCs or T cells enriched from blood (not recorded which). This sequence originates from a man in his forties or fifties who had recovered from COVID-19. The DNA of the CDR3 is TGTGCCAGCTCTCCTAGGACTAGCGGGACCGACAATGAGCAGTTCTTC. This gives the protein CASSPRTSGTDNEQFF.